The clone carrying this T cell receptor (beta chain) was detected many times. The antigen is not known. The CDR3 is 18 amino acids. V lost 6 bases and J lost 0; bases outside the gene matches: 16. Germline CDR1 is DFQATT and CDR2 is SNEGSKA (reference sequence). This record comes from a study of neurological immune-mediated disorders. Regarding the study as a whole: The most TCR clonal expansion was seen in HTLV-1-associated myelopathy, whereas the least was seen in multiple sclerosis, below the level in healthy controls. The absence of shared CDR3 amino acid sequences among expanded clones across subjects suggests private repertoires in all groups.

5'RACE with 10-nucleotide random UMIs generated the cDNA. TCRdb analysed the 5' RACE reads with MiXCR anew, one entry per CDR3 protein. Of tens of thousands of distinct CDR3 sequences in the sample, roughly 18% were seen once. The TCR sequence derives from a woman aged 40 to 50 in good health. The sequencing input was PBMCs. J is TRBJ2-1 and V is TRBV20-1, with 8 positions matching TRBD2. The CDR3 loop is CSAPDWGGGSNSYNEQFF. The CDR3 DNA sequence: TGCAGTGCCCCGGATTGGGGCGGGGGGTCGAACTCCTACAATGAGCAGTTCTTC.